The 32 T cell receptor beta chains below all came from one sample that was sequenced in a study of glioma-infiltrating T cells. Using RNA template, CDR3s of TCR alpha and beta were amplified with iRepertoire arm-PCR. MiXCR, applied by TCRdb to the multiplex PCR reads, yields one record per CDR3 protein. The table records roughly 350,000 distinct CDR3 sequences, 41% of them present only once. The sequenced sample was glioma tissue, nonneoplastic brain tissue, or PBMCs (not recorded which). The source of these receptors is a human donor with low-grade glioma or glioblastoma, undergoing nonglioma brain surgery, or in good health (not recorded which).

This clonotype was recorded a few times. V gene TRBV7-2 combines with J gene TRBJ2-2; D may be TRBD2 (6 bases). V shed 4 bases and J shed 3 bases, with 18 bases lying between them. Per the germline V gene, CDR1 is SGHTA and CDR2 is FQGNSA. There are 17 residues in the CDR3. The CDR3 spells CASSSIRRLVDTGELFF. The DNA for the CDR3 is TGTGCCAGCAGCTCTATCCGGCGACTAGTCGACACCGGGGAGCTGTTTTTT.

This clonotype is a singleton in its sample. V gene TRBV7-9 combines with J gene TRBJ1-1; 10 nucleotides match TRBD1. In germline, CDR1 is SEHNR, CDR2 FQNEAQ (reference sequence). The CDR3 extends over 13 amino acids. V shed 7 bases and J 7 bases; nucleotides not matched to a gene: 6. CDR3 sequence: CASTTDRGGEAFF. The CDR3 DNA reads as TGTGCCAGCACCACGGACAGGGGGGGTGAAGCTTTCTTT. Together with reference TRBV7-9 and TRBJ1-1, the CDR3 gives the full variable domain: DTGVSQNPRHKITKRGQNVTFRCDPISEHNRLYWYRQTLGQGPEFLTYFQNEAQLEKSRLLSDRFSAERPKGSFSTLEIQRTEQGDSAMYLCASTTDRGGEAFFGQGTRLTVV.

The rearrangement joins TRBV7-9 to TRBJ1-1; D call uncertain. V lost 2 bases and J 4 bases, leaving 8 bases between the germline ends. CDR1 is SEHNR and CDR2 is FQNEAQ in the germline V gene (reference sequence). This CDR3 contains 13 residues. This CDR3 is CASSLPSRTEAFF. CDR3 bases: TGTGCCAGCAGCTTACCAAGTCGCACTGAAGCTTTCTTT.

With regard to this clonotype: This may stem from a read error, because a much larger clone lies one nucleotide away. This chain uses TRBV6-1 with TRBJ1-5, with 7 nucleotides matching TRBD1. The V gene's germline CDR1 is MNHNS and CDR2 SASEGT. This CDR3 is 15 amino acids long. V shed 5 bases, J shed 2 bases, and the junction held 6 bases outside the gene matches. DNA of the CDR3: TGTGCCAGCAGTCCCCAGGGGGAAGGCAATCAGCCCCAGCATTTT. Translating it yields CASSPQGEGNQPQHF.

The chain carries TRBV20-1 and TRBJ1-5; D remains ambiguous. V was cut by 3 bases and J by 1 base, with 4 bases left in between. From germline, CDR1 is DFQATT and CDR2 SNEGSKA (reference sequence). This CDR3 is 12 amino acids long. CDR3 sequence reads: CSARGSNQPQHF. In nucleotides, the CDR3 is TGCAGTGCTAGGGGAAGCAATCAGCCCCAGCATTTT.

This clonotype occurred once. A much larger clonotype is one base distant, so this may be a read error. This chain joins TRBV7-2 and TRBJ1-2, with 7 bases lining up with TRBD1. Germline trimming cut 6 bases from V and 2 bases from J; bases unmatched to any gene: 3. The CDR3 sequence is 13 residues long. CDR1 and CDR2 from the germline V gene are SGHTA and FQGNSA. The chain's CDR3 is CASRRDRNYGYTF. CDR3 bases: TGTGCCAGCAGGCGGGACAGAAACTATGGCTACACCTTC.

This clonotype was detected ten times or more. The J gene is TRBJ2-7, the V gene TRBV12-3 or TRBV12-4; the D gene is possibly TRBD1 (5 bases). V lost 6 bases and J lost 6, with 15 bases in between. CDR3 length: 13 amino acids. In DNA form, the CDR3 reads TGTGCCAGCAGGAGGACAATCTTGGGCGAGCAGTACTTC. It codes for CASRRTILGEQYF.

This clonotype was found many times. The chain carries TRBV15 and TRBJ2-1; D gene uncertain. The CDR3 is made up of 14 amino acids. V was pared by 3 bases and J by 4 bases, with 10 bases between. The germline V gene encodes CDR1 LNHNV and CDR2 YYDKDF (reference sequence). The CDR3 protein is CATSRATEYNEQFF. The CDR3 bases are TGTGCCACCAGCAGGGCTACAGAGTACAATGAGCAGTTCTTC.

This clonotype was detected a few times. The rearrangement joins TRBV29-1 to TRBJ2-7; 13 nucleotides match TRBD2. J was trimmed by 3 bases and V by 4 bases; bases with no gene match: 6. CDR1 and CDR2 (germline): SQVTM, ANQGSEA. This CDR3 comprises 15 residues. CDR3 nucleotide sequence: TGCAGCGTTGGGACTAGCGGGAGTCTAGTCTACGAGCAGTACTTC. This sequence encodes CSVGTSGSLVYEQYF.

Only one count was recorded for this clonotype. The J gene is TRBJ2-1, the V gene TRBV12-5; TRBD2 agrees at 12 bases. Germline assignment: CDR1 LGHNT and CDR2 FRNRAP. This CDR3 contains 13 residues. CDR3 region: CAGKASGRGEQFF. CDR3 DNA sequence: TGTGCAGGAAAGGCTAGCGGGAGGGGTGAGCAGTTCTTC.

In DNA, the CDR3 is TGCGCCAGCAGCCTGAGAGAGGGATTCTACAATGAGCAGTTCTTC. As protein: CASSLREGFYNEQFF. The chain links TRBV5-1 to TRBJ2-1; a weak D match, TRBD2 (5 bases). The CDR3 spans 15 residues. V dropped 4 bases and J dropped 3 bases, with 14 bases sitting between them. From germline, CDR1 is SGHRS and CDR2 YFSETQ.

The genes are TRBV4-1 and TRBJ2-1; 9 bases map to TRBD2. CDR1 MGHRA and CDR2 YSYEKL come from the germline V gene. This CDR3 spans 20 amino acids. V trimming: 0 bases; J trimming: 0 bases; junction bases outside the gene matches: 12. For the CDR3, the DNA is TGCGCCAGCAGCCAAGATTTGACTAGCGGATCTTTGAGCTCCTACAATGAGCAGTTCTTC. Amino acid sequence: CASSQDLTSGSLSSYNEQFF.

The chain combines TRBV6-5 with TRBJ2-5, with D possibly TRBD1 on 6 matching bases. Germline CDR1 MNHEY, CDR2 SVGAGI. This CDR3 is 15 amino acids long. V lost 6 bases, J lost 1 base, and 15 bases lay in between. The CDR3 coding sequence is TGTGCCAGCAGGCGACCAGGGGCCCCCCAAGAGACCCAGTACTTC. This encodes CASRRPGAPQETQYF.

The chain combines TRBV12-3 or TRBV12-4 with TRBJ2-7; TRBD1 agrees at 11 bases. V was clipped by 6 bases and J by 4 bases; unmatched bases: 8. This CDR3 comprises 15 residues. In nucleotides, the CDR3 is TGTGCCAGCAGACCTGCCGGGACAGGGGGTTACGAGCAGTACTTC. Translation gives CASRPAGTGGYEQYF.

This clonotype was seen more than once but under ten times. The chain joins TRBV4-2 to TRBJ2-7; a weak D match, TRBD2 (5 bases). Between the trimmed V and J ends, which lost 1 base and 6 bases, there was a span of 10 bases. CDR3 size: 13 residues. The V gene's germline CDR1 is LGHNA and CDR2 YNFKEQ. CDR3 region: CASSQGELSEQYF. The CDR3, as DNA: TGTGCCAGCAGCCAAGGGGAGCTCTCCGAGCAGTACTTC.

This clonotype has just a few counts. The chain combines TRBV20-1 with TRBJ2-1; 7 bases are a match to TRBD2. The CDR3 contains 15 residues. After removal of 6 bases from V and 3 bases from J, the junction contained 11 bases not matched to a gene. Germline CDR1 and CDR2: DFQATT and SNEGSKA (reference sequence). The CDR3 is CSARAALAVYNEQFF. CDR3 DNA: TGCAGTGCGAGGGCCGCGCTAGCGGTCTACAATGAGCAGTTCTTC.

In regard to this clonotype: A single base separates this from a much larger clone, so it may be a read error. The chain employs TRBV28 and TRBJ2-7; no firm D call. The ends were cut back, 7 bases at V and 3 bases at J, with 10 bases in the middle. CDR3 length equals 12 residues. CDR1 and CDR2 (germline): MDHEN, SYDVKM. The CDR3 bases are TGTGCCAGCACTAGACCAGGCTACGAGCAGTACTTC. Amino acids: CASTRPGYEQYF.

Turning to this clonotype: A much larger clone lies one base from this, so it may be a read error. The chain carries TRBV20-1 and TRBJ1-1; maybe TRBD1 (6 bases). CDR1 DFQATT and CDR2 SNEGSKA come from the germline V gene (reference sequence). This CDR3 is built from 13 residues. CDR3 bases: TGCAGTGCTATAGACAGGATGAACACTGTAGCTTTCTTT. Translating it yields CSAIDRMNTVAFF.

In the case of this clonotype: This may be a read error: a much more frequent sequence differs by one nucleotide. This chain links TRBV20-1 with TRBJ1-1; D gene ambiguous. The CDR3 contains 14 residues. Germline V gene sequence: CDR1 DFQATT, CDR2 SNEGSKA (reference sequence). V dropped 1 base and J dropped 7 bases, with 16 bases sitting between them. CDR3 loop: CSARVGNIDNEAFF. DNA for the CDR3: TGCAGTGCTAGAGTTGGGAATATCGACAATGAAGCTTTCTTT.

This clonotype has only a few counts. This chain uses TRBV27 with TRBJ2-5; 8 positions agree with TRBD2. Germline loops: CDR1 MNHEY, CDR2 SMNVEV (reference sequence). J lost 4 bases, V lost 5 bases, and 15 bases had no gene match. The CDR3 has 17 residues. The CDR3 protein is CASSIFGGLAIGETQYF. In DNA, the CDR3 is TGTGCCAGCAGTATATTTGGTGGACTAGCTATCGGAGAGACCCAGTACTTC.

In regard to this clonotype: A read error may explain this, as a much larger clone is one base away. This CDR3 is CSASDRLLQPQHF. DNA of the CDR3: TGCAGTGCTAGTGATAGACTCCTTCAGCCCCAGCATTTT. This rearrangement joins TRBV20-1 to TRBJ1-5, with no clear D. Trimming removed 3 bases from V and 6 bases from J, with 12 bases in between. In germline, CDR1 is DFQATT, CDR2 SNEGSKA (reference sequence). The CDR3 sequence is 13 residues long.

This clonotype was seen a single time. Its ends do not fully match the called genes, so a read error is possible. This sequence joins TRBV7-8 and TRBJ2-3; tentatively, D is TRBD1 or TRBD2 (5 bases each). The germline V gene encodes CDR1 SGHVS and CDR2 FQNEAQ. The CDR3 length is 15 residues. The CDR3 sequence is CASSLAGTNTDTQCF. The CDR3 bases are TGTGCCAGCAGCTTAGCGGGGACCAACACAGATACGCAGTGTTTT.

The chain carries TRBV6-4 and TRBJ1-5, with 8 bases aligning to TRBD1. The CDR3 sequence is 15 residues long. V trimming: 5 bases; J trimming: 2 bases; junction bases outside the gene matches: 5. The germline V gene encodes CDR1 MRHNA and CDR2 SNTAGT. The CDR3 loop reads CASSPTGEGNQPQHF. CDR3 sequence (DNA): TGTGCCAGCAGTCCGACAGGGGAAGGCAATCAGCCCCAGCATTTT.

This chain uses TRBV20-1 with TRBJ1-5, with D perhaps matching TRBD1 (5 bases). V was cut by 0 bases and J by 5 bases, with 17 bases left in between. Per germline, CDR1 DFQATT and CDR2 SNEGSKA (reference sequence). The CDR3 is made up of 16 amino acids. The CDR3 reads CSARDRIRGLYQPQHF. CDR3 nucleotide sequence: TGCAGTGCTAGAGATCGGATCCGGGGGTTGTATCAGCCCCAGCATTTT.

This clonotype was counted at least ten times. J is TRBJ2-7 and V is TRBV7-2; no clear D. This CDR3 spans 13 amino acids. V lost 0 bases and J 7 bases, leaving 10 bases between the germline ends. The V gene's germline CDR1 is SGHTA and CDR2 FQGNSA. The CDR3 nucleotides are TGTGCCAGCAGCTTAGCACATTCAAGGGAGCAGTACTTC. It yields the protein CASSLAHSREQYF. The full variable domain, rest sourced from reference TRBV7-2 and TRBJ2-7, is GAGVSQSPSNKVTEKGKDVELRCDPISGHTALYWYRQSLGQGLEFLIYFQGNSAPDKSGLPSDRFSAERTGGSVSTLTIQRTQQEDSAVYLCASSLAHSREQYFGPGTRLTVT.

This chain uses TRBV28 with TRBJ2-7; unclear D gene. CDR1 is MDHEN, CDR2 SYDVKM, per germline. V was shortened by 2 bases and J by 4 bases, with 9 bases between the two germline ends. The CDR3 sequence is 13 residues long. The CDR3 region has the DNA TGTGCCAGCAGTTTACCCGTATTGTACGAGCAGTACTTC. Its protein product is CASSLPVLYEQYF.

CDR3 protein: CASPPRAGANVLTF. The CDR3 region has the DNA TGTGCCAGCCCCCCCAGGGCTGGGGCCAACGTCCTGACTTTC. This chain links TRBV7-9 with TRBJ2-6, with D possibly TRBD1 on 5 matching bases. The ends were cut back, 8 bases at V and 2 bases at J, with 10 bases in the middle. CDR1 and CDR2 from the germline V gene are SEHNR and FQNEAQ (reference sequence). The CDR3 has 14 amino acids.

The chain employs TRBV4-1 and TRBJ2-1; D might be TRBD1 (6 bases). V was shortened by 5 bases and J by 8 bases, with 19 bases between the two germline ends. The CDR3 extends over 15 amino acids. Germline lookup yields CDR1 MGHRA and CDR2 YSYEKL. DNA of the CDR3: TGCGCCAGCAGCTTACGGACAGTTGGCCGGGATGAGCAGTTCTTC. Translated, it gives CASSLRTVGRDEQFF.

The CDR3 DNA reads as TGTGCCAGTAGTAATAGCGGGAGCGCCTACAATGAGCAGTTCTTC. It encodes CASSNSGSAYNEQFF. The chain has TRBV19 and TRBJ2-1; 9 nucleotides match TRBD2. Germline-derived CDR1 and CDR2 are LNHDA and SQIVND (reference sequence). Germline trimming cut 4 bases from V and 2 bases from J; bases unmatched to any gene: 3. There are 15 residues in the CDR3.

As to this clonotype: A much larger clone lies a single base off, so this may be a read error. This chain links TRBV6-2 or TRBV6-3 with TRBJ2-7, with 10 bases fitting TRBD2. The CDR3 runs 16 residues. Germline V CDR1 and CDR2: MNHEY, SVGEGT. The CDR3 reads CASSSYRTSGTYERYF. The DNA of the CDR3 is TGTGCCAGCAGCTCCTACCGGACTAGCGGAACCTACGAGCGGTACTTC.

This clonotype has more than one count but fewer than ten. CDR3 in DNA: TGTGCCAGTAGTCCCACACTTATGAACACTGAAGCTTTCTTT. Translation gives CASSPTLMNTEAFF. The genes are TRBV19 and TRBJ1-1; D call uncertain. CDR1 and CDR2 from the germline V gene are LNHDA and SQIVND (reference sequence). The CDR3 spans 14 residues. Trimming shortened V by 5 bases and J by 0 bases, and 10 bases separated the two germline ends.

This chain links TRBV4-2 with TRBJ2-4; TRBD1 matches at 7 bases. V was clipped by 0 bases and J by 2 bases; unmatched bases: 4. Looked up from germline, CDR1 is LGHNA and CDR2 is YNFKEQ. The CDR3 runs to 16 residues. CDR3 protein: CASSQEGGAPKNIQYF. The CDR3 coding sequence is TGTGCCAGCAGCCAAGAAGGGGGCGCACCCAAAAACATTCAGTACTTC.